This is a list of T cell receptor beta chains from one sample in a study of OX40 agonist ivuxolimab in advanced cancers. Data came from immunoSEQ multiplex PCR; TCRdb stores just in-frame clones and leaves some out. The table records about 76,000 clones, 85% of them present only once. Sequences were derived from CD4+ or CD8+ T cells sorted from blood, sampled in a trial of the OX40 agonist ivuxolimab. The receptors were gathered from an adult with an advanced solid tumor such as melanoma, head and neck, liver or kidney cancer. Both conserved end residues are part of each CDR3. Fields, in order: V gene, J gene, CDR3 protein.

>TRBV11-2|TRBJ2-7
CASSSMATYEQYF
>TRBV9|TRBJ1-2
CASSGSNYGYTF
>TRBV30|TRBJ2-1
CAWSKTGLNEQFF
>TRBV7-9|TRBJ2-2
CASVKGANTGELFF
>TRBV27|TRBJ2-5
CASSLKGTGGGRLETQYF
>TRBV29-1|TRBJ1-4
CSVEDGIGEKLFF
>TRBV19|TRBJ2-7
CAMGGGAIGYEQYF
>TRBV5-1|TRBJ1-2
CASIGAEGYTF
>TRBV27|TRBJ1-5
CASSLSGSGAWPQHF
>TRBV2|TRBJ1-2
CASRLGAGYGYTF
>TRBV5-1|TRBJ1-2
CASSLTTSSNYGYTF
>TRBV30|TRBJ1-2
CAWSRGPTGAGYTF
>TRBV11-3|TRBJ2-2
CASSPYGTDTGELFF
>TRBV19|TRBJ1-5
CAARGRLDQPQHF
>TRBV6-6|TRBJ1-2
CASSPDRVYGYTF
>TRBV5-5|TRBJ2-2
CASSYLTSGELFF
>TRBV19|TRBJ1-2
CASTGTTAVNGYTF
>TRBV27|TRBJ1-5
CASRVRNNQPQHF
>TRBV11-3|TRBJ1-1
CASSFEGTSNTEAFF
>TRBV5-1|TRBJ2-3
CASSLTSGGRTDTQYF
>TRBV10-3|TRBJ2-1
CAIRRPGLAGPFF
>TRBV6-6|TRBJ1-4
CASRRGNEKLFF
>TRBV29-1|TRBJ1-4
CSVVATGAEKLFF
>TRBV7-2|TRBJ2-3
CASRRDISTDTQYF
>TRBV11-1|TRBJ2-1
CATRGRLNNEQFF
>TRBV6-1|TRBJ2-7
CASGREGSYEQYF
>TRBV19|TRBJ1-5
CASSTQGGNQPQHF
>TRBV5-5|TRBJ1-1
CASSSLRGSTEAFF
>TRBV7-2|TRBJ2-3
CASSLVGTQYF
>TRBV7-8|TRBJ2-7
CASSKDSGGAGYEQYF
>TRBV9|TRBJ1-5
CAGSVKRGQDPRGGIYSNQPQHF
>TRBV28|TRBJ2-7
CASSRQYEQYF
>TRBV9|TRBJ1-1
CASSAQTWDSLNTEAFF
>TRBV19|TRBJ2-3
CATRPASTDTQYF
>TRBV30|TRBJ1-1
CAWGRGNTEAFF
>TRBV19|TRBJ1-2
CASSGQVLGYTF
>TRBV9|TRBJ1-6
CASSVGGNYNSPLHF
>TRBV10-3|TRBJ2-7
CAISDGQVPYEQYF
>TRBV7-8|TRBJ2-2
CASSLKVDHTGELFF
>TRBV13|TRBJ1-6
CASSFAGTGNSPLHF
>TRBV5-1|TRBJ1-1
CASSLGAMNTEAFF
>TRBV18|TRBJ2-3
CASSPPSEATQYF
>TRBV5-4|TRBJ2-7
CASSLGSGGYEQYF
>TRBV19|TRBJ1-5
CASSIDRTSPGRPQHF
>TRBV15|TRBJ2-5
CATLSGFEETQYF
>TRBV5-4|TRBJ2-3
CAYGTQTPDTQYF
>TRBV5-1|TRBJ2-2
CASSEGGGGTGELFF
>TRBV11-2|TRBJ2-7
CASSLGGGSDGEYF